This T cell receptor (beta chain) appears in the sequencing data of a study of OX40 agonist ivuxolimab in advanced cancers. Study-wide results and limits: There was clonal expansion of CD4+ and CD8+ blood T cells by week 6 at 0.1 to 3.0 mg/kg.

TCRdb keeps only in-frame clones here, not all; method: immunoSEQ multiplex PCR. The sample consists of roughly 60,000 clones, roughly 84% of them appearing once. On this clone: Its antigen is unidentified.

The CDR3 sequence is 13 residues long. Germline loops: CDR1 SGHRS, CDR2 YFSETQ. Trimming stripped 2 bases from V and 1 base from J, with 6 bases between. The receptor's source is an adult with an advanced solid tumor such as melanoma, head and neck, liver or kidney cancer. The chain combines TRBV5-1 with TRBJ2-5, with D maybe TRBD2 (5 bases). Here the sequenced sample was CD4+ or CD8+ T cells sorted from blood, taken in a trial of the OX40 agonist ivuxolimab. CDR3 nucleotide sequence: TGCGCCAGCAGCTTAGAGGGCCAAGAGACCCAGTACTTC. Amino acids: CASSLEGQETQYF.